Following are 2 T cell receptor beta chains from one sample sequenced in a study of early T cells in non-severe SARS-CoV-2 infection (dated by TCRdb to 2020 to 2022). The library was built by means of 5' RACE. Sequencing was carried out with a NextSeq 500. TCRdb reprocessed the public reads (quality trimming at Q25 with fastp, clone calling with MiXCR) and kept in-frame beta chains. Rows are unified per CDR3 protein, each entry keeping the most common DNA and genes. The table for this sample lists approximately 83,000 distinct CDR3 sequences; more than 12% of them were counted only once. The ten largest clones capture under 4% of the sample. Source material: whole blood. The origin of the receptors is an adult who was a healthcare worker with PCR-confirmed SARS-CoV-2 infection or an uninfected control (not recorded which).

A few counts support this clonotype. The chain uses TRBV5-6 and TRBJ2-6; 11 bases are a match to TRBD1. The length of the CDR3 is 18 residues. Trimming cost V 4 bases and J 1 base; bases outside gene matches: 7. From germline, CDR1 is SGHDT and CDR2 YYEEEE. Here the CDR3 DNA reads TGTGCCAGCAGCACGATTTGGGACAGGGGGTCTGGGGCCAACGTCCTGACTTTC. It encodes CASSTIWDRGSGANVLTF.

The chain combines TRBV29-1 with TRBJ1-2, with D possibly TRBD1 on 6 matching bases. The CDR3 totals 12 residues. V lost 7 bases and J 7 bases, leaving 16 bases between the germline ends. CDR1 is SQVTM, CDR2 ANQGSEA, per germline. Here the CDR3 reads CSARDNPGGYTF. For the CDR3, the DNA is TGCAGCGCAAGGGACAACCCTGGTGGCTACACCTTC.